This T cell receptor beta chain was profiled in a study of circulating CD8 cells and anti-PD-1 response in melanoma. Sorting of live CD3+CD8+TCRalphabeta+ cells by PD-1 and/or TIGIT gave four subsets. TCR libraries were prepared from 15 ng of total RNA with the QIAseq Immune Repertoire TCR panel. TCRdb ran MiXCR on the reads and lists one entry per CDR3 protein. Here the sample spans fewer than 800 distinct CDR3 sequences, 10% to 15% being singletons. General study findings and limits: At M1, fewer than 8% of TRB clonotypes appeared in multiple subsets. Expanded sorted subsets were checked for tumor reactivity using peptides. Generally, no replicate experiments were performed.

In its sample, this clonotype ranks as medium-sized. Its antigen is unidentified. The sample was CD8+ T cells from PBMCs, taken at baseline or after one month of anti-PD-1 therapy (not recorded which). This TCR came from a human donor with melanoma.

The chain's CDR3 is CSASSRSSYEQYF. CDR3 nucleotides: TGCAGTGCTAGTTCCAGGAGCTCCTACGAGCAGTACTTC. The chain joins TRBV20-1 to TRBJ2-7; no firm D call. Germline V gene data show CDR1 as DFQATT and CDR2 as SNEGSKA (reference sequence). Trimming removed 3 bases from V and 0 bases from J, with 9 bases in between. The CDR3 is 13 amino acids.